The 8 T cell receptor beta chains in this list originate from one sample, sequenced in a study of T-cell reconstitution after alpha-beta-depleted transplantation in children. Unique molecular identifiers were incorporated when the TCRbeta library was constructed. In TCRdb, the PCR reads were re-called with MiXCR into one record per CDR3 protein. The data hold about 200,000 distinct CDR3 sequences, with over 15% observed a single time. The sample was PBMCs, mostly from graft donor cells, taken 360 days after TCRalphabeta/CD19-depleted stem cell transplant. These receptors were taken from a male patient aged 2 to 10 who had a stem cell transplant for acute lymphoblastic leukemia, so the T cells may come from the graft donor.

This clonotype showed up many times. The chain carries TRBV29-1 and TRBJ1-1; TRBD1 matches at 7 bases. Trimming cost V 1 base and J 3 bases; bases outside gene matches: 11. Germline loops: CDR1 SQVTM, CDR2 ANQGSEA. This CDR3 has 16 residues. The CDR3 nucleotides read TGCAGCGTTGAAGGTTTGGCAGGGGGTCCGGACACTGAAGCTTTCTTT. Translating it yields CSVEGLAGGPDTEAFF.

This clonotype was picked up many times. The J gene is TRBJ2-1, the V gene TRBV7-9; D call uncertain. Trimming cost V 5 bases and J 6 bases, with 17 bases left between them. The CDR3 covers 15 residues. Germline V gives CDR1 SEHNR, CDR2 FQNEAQ (reference sequence). The CDR3: CASSPSEVSINEQFF. The CDR3 region has the DNA TGTGCCAGCAGCCCTAGTGAGGTCTCTATCAATGAGCAGTTCTTC.

In its sample, this clonotype was seen a few times. The CDR3 DNA is TGTGCCACCAGTGATAAAGGGACATCCCCTGGCTACACCTTC. It specifies CATSDKGTSPGYTF. The chain combines TRBV24-1 with TRBJ1-2; TRBD1 might be the D (6 bases). With 3 bases removed from V and 7 bases from J, the gap between germline ends came to 14 bases. CDR1 is KGHDR, CDR2 SFDVKD, per germline. CDR3 length: 14 amino acids.

The rearrangement joins TRBV4-2 to TRBJ2-7; the match to TRBD1 covers 8 bases. This CDR3 is built from 15 residues. With 3 bases clipped from V and 1 base from J, the junction kept 5 bases outside the gene matches. CDR1 and CDR2 (germline): LGHNA, YNFKEQ. The DNA for the CDR3 is TGTGCCAGCAGCCAGAGGACAGGGCCATCCTACGAGCAGTACTTC. This encodes CASSQRTGPSYEQYF.

The CDR3 protein is CASRLTGEAEKLFF. The CDR3 bases are TGTGCCAGCAGACTGACAGGGGAGGCTGAAAAACTGTTTTTT. This chain uses TRBV12-3 or TRBV12-4 with TRBJ1-4, with 8 bases that match TRBD1. Trimming took 6 bases from V and 7 from J; bases not matched to a gene: 7. The CDR3 is 14 residues long.

This clonotype was detected a few times. The chain joins TRBV7-6 to TRBJ1-1; D perhaps matches TRBD1 (5 bases). Germline assignment: CDR1 SGHVS and CDR2 FNYEAQ. V gave up 0 bases and J gave up 0 bases, with 8 bases separating them. The CDR3 is 15 residues long. CDR3 loop: CASSLARGMNTEAFF. CDR3 nucleotides: TGTGCCAGCAGCTTAGCGCGGGGCATGAACACTGAAGCTTTCTTT.

The V and J genes are TRBV6-1 and TRBJ1-1; D unclear. The germline V gene encodes CDR1 MNHNS and CDR2 SASEGT. The CDR3 is 15 residues long. V gave up 0 bases and J gave up 1 base, with 9 bases separating them. The chain's CDR3 is CASSEAGYRNTEAFF. The CDR3 coding sequence is TGTGCCAGCAGTGAAGCGGGCTATAGGAACACTGAAGCTTTCTTT.

The V and J genes are TRBV7-2 and TRBJ2-7, with 7 positions matching TRBD1. The CDR3 runs 15 residues. J lost 2 bases, V lost 3 bases, and 7 bases had no gene match. Germline V gene sequence: CDR1 SGHTA, CDR2 FQGNSA. CDR3 DNA: TGTGCCAGCAGCTTGGCCGGGACAGAAGCCTACGAGCAGTACTTC. Its protein is CASSLAGTEAYEQYF.